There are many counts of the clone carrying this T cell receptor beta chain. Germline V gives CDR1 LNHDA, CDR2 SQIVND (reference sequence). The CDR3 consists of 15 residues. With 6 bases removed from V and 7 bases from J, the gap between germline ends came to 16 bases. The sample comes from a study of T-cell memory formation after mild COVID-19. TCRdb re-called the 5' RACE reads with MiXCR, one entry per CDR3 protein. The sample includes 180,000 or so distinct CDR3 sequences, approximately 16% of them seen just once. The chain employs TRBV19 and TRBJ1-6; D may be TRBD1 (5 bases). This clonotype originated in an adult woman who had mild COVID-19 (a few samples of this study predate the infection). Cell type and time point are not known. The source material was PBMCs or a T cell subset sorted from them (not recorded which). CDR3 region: CASSTFRDRNSPLHF. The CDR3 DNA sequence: TGTGCCAGTAGCACCTTCAGGGACCGAAATTCACCCCTCCACTTT.